The following is a TCR beta chain sequence with its context. The entry originates in a study of blood T cell repertoires in COVID-19. Across the whole study: Acute and convalescent COVID-19 specimens originated in the United States, Italy and Spain. From T cells, B-cell-depleted T cells, or PBMCs came the material, which was cDNA or gDNA.

The V gene end was trimmed by 5 bases and the J gene end by 3 bases; junction bases not matched to a gene: 10. CDR1 and CDR2 (germline): SGHAT, FQNNGV. This CDR3 comprises 15 residues. Original handling: Quantification of nucleated cells was approximated via reference gene primer amplification. Using immunoSEQ multiplex PCR, the repertoire was profiled, and TCRdb retains in-frame clones only, with some absent. The V and J calls and the clone size are those of that table, but D and trimming were determined from the DNA. The table records 9,500 to 10,000 clones, just over 75% of them present only once.

V gene TRBV11-2 combines with J gene TRBJ2-7, with 7 positions matching TRBD1. The sequencing input was peripheral blood. The clonotype originates from a human donor in a cohort sampled during active COVID-19. CDR3 protein: CASSTATGTVYEQYF. CDR3 nucleotide sequence: TGTGCCAGCAGCACAGCGACCGGGACAGTCTACGAGCAGTACTTC.